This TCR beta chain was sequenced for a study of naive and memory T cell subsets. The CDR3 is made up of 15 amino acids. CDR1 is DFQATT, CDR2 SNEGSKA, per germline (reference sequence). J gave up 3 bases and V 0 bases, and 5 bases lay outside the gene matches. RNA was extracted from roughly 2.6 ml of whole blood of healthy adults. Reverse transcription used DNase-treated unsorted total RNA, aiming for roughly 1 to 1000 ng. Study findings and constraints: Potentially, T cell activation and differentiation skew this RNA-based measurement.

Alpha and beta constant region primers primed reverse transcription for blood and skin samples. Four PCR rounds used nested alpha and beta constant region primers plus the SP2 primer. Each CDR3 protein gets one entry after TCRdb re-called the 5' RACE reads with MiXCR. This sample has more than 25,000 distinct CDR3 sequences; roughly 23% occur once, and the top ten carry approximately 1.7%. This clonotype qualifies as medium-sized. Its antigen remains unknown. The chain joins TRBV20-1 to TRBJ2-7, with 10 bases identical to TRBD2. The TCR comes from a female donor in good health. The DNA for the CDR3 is TGCAGTGCTAGAGATTGGGCTAGCGGGAGCTACGAGCAGTACTTC. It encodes CSARDWASGSYEQYF.